The 15 T cell receptor beta chains below were found in one sample sequenced in a study of cytomegalovirus exposure and HLA in healthy donors. 13 Jbeta primers and 60 Vbeta primers were used for the PCR. The method was immunoSEQ multiplex PCR; TCRdb's version includes in-frame clones alone and lacks a portion of them. The table includes around 100,000 clones, about 68% detected once. Sequencing input: PBMCs. The receptors shown here come from a male donor in good health and CMV-seropositive.

The chain links TRBV12-1 to TRBJ2-7; TRBD1 reflects the table's D call only, with no check against the DNA. TRBV12-1 represents a pseudogene. The CDR3 sequence is 13 residues long. For the CDR3, the DNA is TGTGCCAGCAGGACAGGGGGCTACGGCGAGCAGTACTTC. As protein: CASRTGGYGEQYF.

This chain joins TRBV28 and TRBJ1-2; weak D call: TRBD1 (5 bases). Germline-derived CDR1 and CDR2 are MDHEN and SYDVKM. Deletions cut 7 bases from V and 0 bases from J, with 12 bases between. This CDR3 is 14 amino acids long. CDR3 loop: CASTTGGTNYGYTF. In DNA, the CDR3 is TGTGCCAGCACCACGGGGGGGACTAACTATGGCTACACCTTC.

Details on this clone: An end of the junction does not agree with germline; a read error may underlie this. The chain links TRBV5-6 to TRBJ1-3; D unclear. This CDR3 is built from 17 residues. The germline V gene encodes CDR1 SGHDT and CDR2 YYEEEE. CDR3 in amino acids: CASSSEGWGTRGNTIHF. The CDR3 DNA reads as TGTGCCAGCAGCTCGGAGGGTTGGGGAACGAGAGGAAACACCATACATTTT.

The chain has TRBV19 and TRBJ2-5; 14 bases are shared with TRBD2. The CDR3 length is 17 residues. Germline V gives CDR1 LNHDA, CDR2 SQIVND (reference sequence). Trimming cost V 3 bases and J 5 bases; bases outside gene matches: 8. This CDR3 is CASSIGLAGGPGETQYF. The CDR3 nucleotides are TGTGCCAGTAGTATCGGACTAGCGGGGGGTCCTGGCGAGACCCAGTACTTC.

This chain links TRBV2 with TRBJ2-7; D is unclear. The germline CDR1 and CDR2 sequences are SNHLY and FYNNEI. The CDR3 has 10 amino acids. Trimming pared 7 bases from V and 2 bases from J, leaving 3 bases between. The DNA of the CDR3 is TGTGCCAGCAATACCTACGAGCAGTACTTC. Encoded protein: CASNTYEQYF.

This clone occurred once. The J gene is TRBJ2-1, the V gene TRBV4-3, with D possibly TRBD1 on 5 matching bases. Germline V gives CDR1 LGHNA, CDR2 YSLEER. Trimming cost V 0 bases and J 15 bases, with 15 bases left between them. This CDR3 spans 13 amino acids. The CDR3 DNA is TGCGCCAGCAGCCAAGATTTTGCAGGGAAGGGGTTCTTC. This encodes CASSQDFAGKGFF.

V gene TRBV6-5 combines with J gene TRBJ1-5, with 7 positions matching TRBD1. The germline V gene has CDR1 MNHEY and CDR2 SVGAGI. Unmatched junction bases numbered 8, after V lost 0 bases and J lost 6 bases. This CDR3 contains 16 residues. The CDR3 nucleotides read TGTGCCAGCAGTTACTCGGGGAACACAGGGGTTCAGCCCCAGCATTTT. Residues: CASSYSGNTGVQPQHF.

The chain links TRBV6-4 to TRBJ1-6, with D tentatively TRBD1 (6 bases). The V end was cut by 3 bases, the J end by 6 bases, with 9 bases between. This CDR3 has 14 amino acids. Looked up from germline, CDR1 is MRHNA and CDR2 is SNTAGT. The CDR3 reads CASSEGRGNSPLHF. The CDR3, as DNA: TGTGCCAGCAGTGAGGGCAGGGGTAATTCACCCCTCCACTTT.

This rearrangement joins TRBV9 to TRBJ2-7; 8 positions match TRBD1. The CDR3 is 15 residues long. The trim removed 3 bases at V and 4 bases at J, leaving 9 bases unmatched. CDR1 is SGDLS and CDR2 is YYNGEE in the germline V gene. CDR3 sequence reads: CASSATGGLLYEQYF. CDR3 DNA sequence: TGTGCCAGCAGCGCCACAGGGGGATTGTTGTACGAGCAGTACTTC.

The chain recombines TRBV5-4 with TRBJ2-1, with 9 bases identical to TRBD2. Germline CDR1 and CDR2: SGHNT and YYREEE (reference sequence). V shed 0 bases and J 7 bases; nucleotides not matched to a gene: 8. The CDR3 has 16 amino acids. DNA of the CDR3: TGTGCCAGCAGCTTGGACCTCAGCGGGGGGAGGAATGAGCAGTTCTTC. Translation: CASSLDLSGGRNEQFF.

The rearrangement joins TRBV5-6 to TRBJ1-3, with 7 bases identical to TRBD1. Germline V lookup: CDR1 SGHDT, CDR2 YYEEEE. CDR3 size: 15 residues. Trimming cost V 3 bases and J 7 bases; bases outside gene matches: 10. The CDR3, as DNA: TGTGCCAGCAGCTCGAGAAAGACAGGGCGTAACACCATATATTTT. Its translation: CASSSRKTGRNTIYF.

The chain combines TRBV21-1 with TRBJ2-2; the D call in the table, TRBD1, was not verified against the DNA. TRBV21-1 is described as a pseudogene. This CDR3 spans 15 amino acids. CDR3 loop: CASSKATGDTGELFF. In DNA form, the CDR3 reads TGTGCCAGCAGCAAAGCTACAGGGGACACCGGGGAGCTGTTTTTT.

In its sample, this clone was seen a few times. Other DNA sequences from this sample encode an identical CDR3 as well. The chain has TRBV30 and TRBJ2-7; D uncertain. The CDR3 is 11 amino acids. With 5 bases removed from V and 2 bases from J, the gap between germline ends came to 7 bases. The germline V gene has CDR1 GTSNPN and CDR2 SVGIG (reference sequence). CDR3 nucleotide sequence: TGTGCCTGGTCAAGCGCCTACGAGCAGTACTTC. Protein product: CAWSSAYEQYF.

The J gene is TRBJ2-7, the V gene TRBV19, with D possibly matching TRBD1 (5 bases). The germline V gene encodes CDR1 LNHDA and CDR2 SQIVND (reference sequence). V shed 5 bases and J shed 2 bases, with 13 bases lying between them. The CDR3 consists of 14 residues. The CDR3 here is CASSLGQGPYEQYF. The CDR3 coding sequence is TGTGCCAGTAGTTTGGGGCAGGGCCCCTACGAGCAGTACTTC.

The chain has TRBV6-5 and TRBJ1-1, with 7 bases aligning to TRBD1. Germline-derived CDR1 and CDR2 are MNHEY and SVGAGI. Germline trimming cut 2 bases from V and 3 bases from J; bases unmatched to any gene: 9. The CDR3 spans 16 residues. The CDR3 sequence: CASSYRQGIGDTEAFF. DNA of the CDR3: TGTGCCAGCAGTTACAGACAGGGAATAGGGGACACTGAAGCTTTCTTT.